This T cell receptor beta chain is drawn from a study of CD8+ T cells in alopecia areata. CDR1 is MNHEY, CDR2 SVGAGI, per germline. CDR3 length equals 14 residues. V dropped 5 bases and J dropped 3; count of bases not matched to a gene: 4. TCR sequencing used cDNA made by reverse transcription of extracted RNA. The table came from immunoSEQ multiplex PCR; TCRdb's copy has only in-frame clones and leaves some out. The table includes around 98,000 clones, 35% to 45% detected once. The clonotype was recovered from a human donor with alopecia areata. V and J are TRBV6-5 and TRBJ2-1; 7 positions match TRBD2. The specimen sequenced was CD4+ T cells sorted from blood. CDR3 protein: CASSGRDYYNEQFF. The CDR3 DNA is TGTGCCAGCAGTGGCCGGGACTACTACAATGAGCAGTTCTTC.